The entry below gives a single T cell receptor beta chain sequence along with its context. Which antigen it targets is not known. No much larger clone is present one base from it, and per-base qualities are unavailable. The collaborating institutions used their own protocols to collect whole blood in K2EDTA tubes. For TCRbeta analysis, collaborator samples were shipped as frozen whole blood, as isolated PBMCs, or as DNA extracted from either sample type. This sample was included in a study of blood T cell repertoires in COVID-19 (dated by TCRdb to 2018 to 2020). Regarding the complete study: Collaborator samples came from the United States, Italy and Spain and covered acute and convalescent phases of COVID-19. The material from the prospective study consisted of cDNA or gDNA derived from T cells, B-cell-depleted T cells, or PBMCs. The dataset comprised deeply sampled blood TCRbeta repertoires from subjects exposed to, actively infected with, or recovered from COVID-19. The repertoires were made available in a free public database intended to serve as a resource for research on the immune response to SARS-CoV-2. The samples were drawn from the first 160 participants of the ongoing ImmuneRACE study and from about 1,200 subjects provided by 6 global collaborators. The sample metadata nearly always contained a de-identified subject ID, COVID-19 status, age in years and sex. HLA class I and class II types, where available, came from metadata supplied by the sample provider rather than from assay-based typing. Results the study describes overall, beyond this receptor: How much clinical and demographic metadata was included differed by source and by participant, and the metadata was provided uncurated.

TCRbeta CDR3 regions were amplified from genomic DNA by means of the immunoSEQ Assay, a bias-controlled multiplex PCR. As for how the authors treated the data: The number of nucleated cells in each sample was estimated from the amplification of reference gene primers within the assay. To quantify the absolute abundance of each unique TCRbeta CDR3 rearrangement, sequence reads were collapsed and filtered. For each sample, productive Simpson clonality was calculated by taking the square root of Simpson's diversity index across productive rearrangements. This immuneACCESS table, as held by TCRdb, lists in-frame sequences with V and J called but not all clones. Of the missing ones, under half trace to an unresolved V gene in checked studies; the others have no known cause. V and J calls and clone size are those listed in that table; D and trimming were worked out from the DNA. Counted in this sample were tens of thousands of clones; more than 90% of them appeared once. The ten largest clones capture roughly 6% of the sample.

CDR3 length: 14 amino acids, cysteine to phenylalanine. The CDR3 DNA has 42 bases and is translated from base 1. Per the germline V gene, SGDLS is the CDR1 and YYNGEE is the CDR2. Trimming takes 4 bases off V and 2 bases off J; junction bases not matched to a gene: 5. The receptor was isolated from a woman aged 80 or over with acute or convalescent COVID-19. Recombination connected TRBV9 to TRBJ2-7; 8 nucleotides in the junction match TRBD1. Material for sequencing was peripheral blood. The DNA sequence reads TGTGCCAGCAGCACACAGGGGGTTCCCTACGAGCAGTACTTC. This yields the protein CASSTQGVPYEQYF.